Listed below are T cell receptor beta chains from one sample, sequenced in a study of cytomegalovirus exposure and HLA in healthy donors. Profiling relied on immunoSEQ multiplex PCR, and the TCRdb table lists in-frame clones only, not all of them. The table lists around 67,000 clones, 75% to 85% of them singletons, with about 8% in the top ten. Sequencing was performed on PBMCs. Source of these receptors: a man in his late teens or twenties in good health and CMV-seropositive. Both conserved end residues are part of each CDR3. The D gene is left open where the match is weak. Clone sizes are given selectively: once, few, many, or a class where the clone is expanded.

V	D	J	length	size	CDR3	DNA
TRBV29-1	TRBD1	TRBJ2-7	14	few	CSVERDRQGSGQYF	TGCAGCGTAGAGAGGGACCGACAGGGTTCAGGGCAGTACTTC
TRBV30	-	TRBJ2-7	15	-	CAWSAWSSGAYEQYF	TGTGCCTGGAGTGCCTGGAGTAGCGGAGCCTACGAGCAGTACTTC
TRBV9	TRBD2	TRBJ2-7	17	-	CASSPGSSGTVPYEQYF	TGTGCCAGCAGCCCCGGTTCTAGCGGGACCGTTCCCTACGAGCAGTACTTC
TRBV7-6	TRBD2	TRBJ2-1	15	-	CASSSLAGGPNEQFF	TGTGCCAGCAGCTCCTTAGCGGGGGGGCCCAATGAGCAGTTCTTC
TRBV29-1	-	TRBJ1-1	11	-	CSVGAGDGAFF	TGCAGCGTCGGGGCGGGGGACGGGGCTTTCTTT
TRBV5-6	TRBD1	TRBJ2-1	15	medium-sized	CASSLGDRAYNEQFF	TGTGCCAGCAGCTTGGGGGACAGGGCATACAATGAGCAGTTCTTC
TRBV30	-	TRBJ1-3	14	-	CAWGPGSSGNTIYF	TGTGCCTGGGGACCGGGGAGCTCTGGAAACACCATATATTTT
TRBV28	TRBD2	TRBJ2-3	14	few	CASQLAGPTDTQYF	TGTGCCAGCCAATTAGCGGGACCCACAGATACGCAGTATTTT
TRBV30	-	TRBJ2-7	14	-	CAQRWGERSYEQYF	TGTGCCCAACGGTGGGGGGAGCGCTCCTACGAGCAGTACTTC
TRBV9	-	TRBJ1-2	13	-	CASSVDGSYGYTF	TGTGCCAGCAGCGTAGACGGGAGCTATGGCTACACCTTC
TRBV10-3	TRBD1	TRBJ2-3	15	-	CAISERDRGTDTQYF	TGTGCCATCAGTGAGCGGGACAGGGGAACAGATACGCAGTATTTT
TRBV19	-	TRBJ2-1	13	-	CASSRTADNEQFF	TGTGCCAGTAGTAGGACAGCCGACAATGAGCAGTTCTTC
TRBV5-1	-	TRBJ1-1	14	-	CASSLFSVSTEAFF	TGCGCCAGCAGCTTATTTAGTGTGAGCACTGAAGCTTTCTTT
TRBV10-3	-	TRBJ1-6	16	-	CAISEGGSSYNSPLHF	TGTGCCATCAGTGAGGGGGGGAGCTCCTATAATTCACCCCTCCACTTT
TRBV6-1	-	TRBJ2-7	12	-	CASSGASYEQYF	TGTGCCAGCAGTGGGGCCTCTTACGAGCAGTACTTC
TRBV7-9	TRBD1	TRBJ1-2	14	-	CASSRDSYNYGYTF	TGTGCCAGCAGCCGGGACAGTTACAACTATGGCTACACCTTC
TRBV28	-	TRBJ2-3	17	few	CASASPLDGLLTDTQYF	TGTGCCAGCGCCTCCCCACTAGACGGTCTTCTCACAGATACGCAGTATTTT
TRBV7-9	-	TRBJ1-2	13	-	CASSSEATYGYTF	TGTGCCAGCAGCTCAGAGGCAACCTATGGCTACACCTTC
TRBV30	-	TRBJ1-4	18	once	CAWGGVGEKTATNEKLFF	TGTGCCTGGGGGGGGGTTGGGGAAAAGACAGCAACAAATGAAAAACTGTTTTTT
TRBV5-6	-	TRBJ2-7	14	-	CASSPIYPGMEQYF	TGTGCCAGCAGCCCTATCTATCCGGGGATGGAGCAGTACTTC
TRBV7-6	-	TRBJ2-5	15	-	CASSRLATTEETQYF	TGTGCCAGCAGCCGATTGGCGACAACGGAAGAGACCCAGTACTTC
TRBV30	TRBD2	TRBJ2-3	12	-	CAWGPGRDTQYF	TGTGCCTGGGGACCCGGGAGGGATACGCAGTATTTT
TRBV27	-	TRBJ2-1	13	-	CASSLYGLNEQFF	TGTGCCAGCAGTTTATATGGGCTAAATGAGCAGTTCTTC
TRBV2	TRBD1	TRBJ1-5	17	-	CASSFSGGGGINQPQHF	TGTGCCAGCAGCTTCTCAGGGGGCGGGGGTATCAATCAGCCCCAGCATTTT
TRBV5-6	TRBD1	TRBJ2-2	16	once	CASSLSGTGNTGELFF	TGTGCCAGCAGCTTGTCAGGGACAGGGAACACCGGGGAGCTGTTTTTT
TRBV7-8	TRBD1	TRBJ1-5	15	-	CASSGGQGAGQPQHF	TGTGCCAGCAGTGGGGGGCAGGGGGCGGGTCAGCCCCAGCATTTT
TRBV4-1	-	TRBJ1-4	17	-	CASSQDVVGADNEKLFF	TGCGCCAGCAGCCAAGATGTAGTAGGGGCCGATAATGAAAAACTGTTTTTT
TRBV30	-	TRBJ2-7	11	few	CAWSRGYEQYF	TGTGCCTGGAGTCGGGGTTACGAGCAGTACTTC
TRBV30	TRBD1	TRBJ1-2	13	-	CAWSLQGDYGYTF	TGTGCCTGGAGTTTACAGGGGGACTATGGCTACACCTTC
TRBV6-5	-	TRBJ2-7	15	few	CASSYSPTGAYEQYF	TGTGCCAGCAGTTACTCCCCGACAGGTGCCTACGAGCAGTACTTC
TRBV4-1	TRBD1	TRBJ2-7	16	-	CASSPTAGQGPHEQYF	TGCGCCAGCAGCCCTACTGCGGGACAGGGTCCCCACGAGCAGTACTTC
TRBV25-1	-	TRBJ2-7	13	-	CASSESGTYEQYF	TGTGCCAGCAGTGAATCAGGGACCTACGAGCAGTACTTC
TRBV5-4	-	TRBJ2-7	14	few	CASRQDWTSYEQYF	TGTGCCAGCAGGCAGGACTGGACCTCCTACGAGCAGTACTTC
TRBV10-3	-	TRBJ1-2	13	few	CAISDGGRGGYTF	TGTGCCATCAGTGACGGGGGGCGTGGTGGCTACACCTTC
TRBV10-1	-	TRBJ2-5	14	-	CASTPTVGQETQYF	TGCGCCAGCACTCCGACAGTAGGCCAAGAGACCCAGTACTTC
TRBV6-6	TRBD1	TRBJ2-7	12	-	CASSPGGYEQYF	TGTGCCAGCAGTCCAGGGGGCTACGAGCAGTACTTC
TRBV9	-	TRBJ1-4	13	-	CASSLRVEGVLFF	TGTGCCAGCAGCTTACGGGTCGAGGGTGTGTTGTTTTTT
TRBV6-1	-	TRBJ1-1	14	-	CASSQGGRIPWAFF	TGTGCCAGCAGTCAAGGGGGGAGGATACCTTGGGCTTTCTTT
TRBV20-1	TRBD2	TRBJ2-1	10	-	CSALGGEQFF	TGCAGTGCTCTCGGGGGGGAGCAGTTCTTC
TRBV7-9	TRBD1	TRBJ1-3	14	few	CASSLGQGGNTIYF	TGTGCCAGCAGCTTAGGACAGGGAGGAAACACCATATATTTT
TRBV7-2	TRBD1	TRBJ1-2	15	few	CASSPYPTGGWGYTF	TGTGCCAGCAGCCCATACCCTACAGGGGGCTGGGGCTACACCTTC